This T cell receptor beta chain came from a study of T cell repertoires in cytomegalovirus infection (dated by TCRdb to about 2019). About the investigation overall: Donor HLA type was relevant to the analysis, because carriage of CMV infection together with the matching HLA type was indicated by public TCR beta signatures.

TCRdb records Illumina HiSeq 1500 as the sequencer. Starting from the raw public reads, TCRdb applied fastp trimming at Q25, assembled clones with MiXCR and retained in-frame beta chains. Every distinct CDR3 protein forms one entry, paired with its most common genes and DNA. For this sample the table gives approximately 180,000 distinct CDR3 sequences, of which approximately 19% were detected only once. The ten largest clones capture about 2.9% of the sample. Measured from the cysteine to the phenylalanine, the CDR3 is 13 residues long. Of all the DNA, just the CDR3 is kept, 39 bases in frame from base 1. CDR1 and CDR2, per the germline V gene, are SGHRS and YFSETQ. Deletion took 2 bases off V and 7 bases off J, with a span of 12 bases between the germline ends. A word on this clonotype: This receptor's antigen is unknown. No much larger clonotype is one base removed from it; base qualities were not supplied.

Paper-wide results and their limitations: Carriers of CMV infection plus the relevant HLA type were discriminated by the cumulative frequency of public TCR beta family members in the study cohort and in an independent approximately 340-donor cohort. The ex vivo response was dominated by HLA-C-restricted CMV-specific TCR beta clonotypes, which also provided the single most frequent clonotype in two of eight donors.

The rearrangement joined TRBV5-1 to TRBJ1-1, with no confident D gene call. Input material: PBMCs. This clonotype was sampled from a human donor in good health (CMV status not recorded). Some clones in this sample may be carry-over from other donors' samples. Read as DNA, the sequence is TGCGCCAGCAGCTTCTGGGGAGACGATGAAGCTTTCTTT. Its product reads: CASSFWGDDEAFF.